These T cell receptor beta chains were read from a single sample in a study of blood T cells in healthy people across ages. In TCRdb, the 5' RACE reads were re-called with MiXCR into one record per CDR3 protein. The sample lists under 700,000 distinct CDR3 sequences, approximately 25% seen once, with roughly 9% in the top ten. The same specimen was also included in a second study, on T cells of mothers and their children.

The sample was blood. Receptors were obtained from a boy aged 5 to 17 in good health. Both conserved end residues are part of each CDR3. The D gene is left open where the match is weak. Size is stated for part of the rows, as once, few or many counts, or as a class when the clone is expanded.

14,TRBV7-9,TRBD2,TRBJ2-3,.,TGTGCCAGCTCACGGGGGGGGAGGACAGATACGCAGTATTTT,CASSRGGRTDTQYF
16,TRBV7-2,TRBD1,TRBJ1-2,once,TGTGCCAGCAGCTACCGGGACAGTCTCAAATTGGATGGCTACACCTTC,CASSYRDSLKLDGYTF
15,TRBV5-1,TRBD1,TRBJ1-4,.,TGCGCCAGCAGCTGGCGGGACAGAAGTTCTGAAAAACTGTTTTTT,CASSWRDRSSEKLFF
14,TRBV28,.,TRBJ2-6,few,TGTGCCAGCACGTCCCACTCTGGGGCCAACGTCCTGACTTTC,CASTSHSGANVLTF
10,TRBV29-1,.,TRBJ2-3,.,TGCAGCGCGACCACAGATACGCAGTATTTT,CSATTDTQYF
17,TRBV4-3,.,TRBJ1-3,.,TGCGCCAGCAGCCGAGAGGCAGGAGACTACTCTGGAAACACCATATATTTT,CASSREAGDYSGNTIYF
14,TRBV9,.,TRBJ2-2,.,TGTGCCAGCAGCGCAGGGGTCGGGACCGGGGAGCTGTTTTTT,CASSAGVGTGELFF
16,TRBV3-1,TRBD2,TRBJ2-1,many,TGTGCCAGCAGCCAAGTGGCGGGGGGGCCGAAAGATGAGCAGTTCTTC,CASSQVAGGPKDEQFF
14,TRBV5-1,.,TRBJ1-1,.,TGCGCCAGCAGCCAGCAGGGCGGACGCACTGAAGCTTTCTTT,CASSQQGGRTEAFF
17,TRBV7-9,.,TRBJ2-3,once,TGTGCCAGCAGCTCGCGAGGGAGGAGATGGGGCACAGATACGCAGTATTTT,CASSSRGRRWGTDTQYF
15,TRBV7-2,.,TRBJ1-1,few,TGTGCCAGCAGCTTTGTATCGGGGGGGGACACCGAAGCTTTCTTT,CASSFVSGGDTEAFF
13,TRBV20-1,.,TRBJ2-1,few,TGCAGTGCTAGCGGGAGAATCTACAATGAGCAGTTCTTC,CSASGRIYNEQFF
16,TRBV7-2,.,TRBJ2-7,few,TGTGCCAGCAGCCAAGTCTTCGCGGTAGCTTCCTACGAGCAGTACTTC,CASSQVFAVASYEQYF
14,TRBV7-2,TRBD1,TRBJ1-1,few,TGTGCCACCCTGTCGGGACAGCTGAACACTGAAGCTTTCTTT,CATLSGQLNTEAFF
17,TRBV4-3,.,TRBJ2-7,.,TGCGCCGGCAGCCAAGCCCTACCGACCGTGATCTCCTACGAGCAGTACTTC,CAGSQALPTVISYEQYF
15,TRBV27,.,TRBJ2-7,few,TGTGCCAGCAGTTTATTAGCGGGGACAGACTACGAGCAGTACTTC,CASSLLAGTDYEQYF
15,TRBV6-2/TRBV6-3,.,TRBJ1-1,few,TGTGCCAGCATTACCACGGACGAGTCCGGGGATGAAGCTTTCTTT,CASITTDESGDEAFF
18,TRBV7-8,TRBD1,TRBJ1-5,few,TGCGCCAGCAGCCACCGCGGGACAGGGCGGGATAGCAATCAGCCCCAGCATTTT,CASSHRGTGRDSNQPQHF
14,TRBV7-9,.,TRBJ1-4,.,TGTGCCAGCAGGGGCGACAGTCGTGGTGAAAAACTGTTTTTT,CASRGDSRGEKLFF
16,TRBV4-3,TRBD2,TRBJ2-3,few,TGCGCCAGCAGCCTGCTCCCTAGCGGGAGCACAGATACGCAGTATTTT,CASSLLPSGSTDTQYF
18,TRBV7-2,TRBD1,TRBJ1-4,.,TGTGCCAGCAGCAATCCTACCGCGACAGGGGTCCCAAATGAAAAACTGTTTTTT,CASSNPTATGVPNEKLFF
14,TRBV9,TRBD1,TRBJ2-5,few,TGTGCCAGCAGCGTAGAGGGGGCCCGGGACCCCCTGTACTTC,CASSVEGARDPLYF
13,TRBV6-5,.,TRBJ2-7,.,TGTGCCAGCATTTCAGGCCTAGGGAACGAGCAGTACTTC,CASISGLGNEQYF
11,TRBV29-1,.,TRBJ1-2,few,TGCAGCTTTAGAGTTAACTATGGCTACACCTTC,CSFRVNYGYTF
15,TRBV3-1,TRBD2,TRBJ2-3,.,TGTGCCAGCAGCCAAAATGCGGGGGTCACAGATACGCAGTACTTT,CASSQNAGVTDTQYF
15,TRBV2,.,TRBJ2-7,many,TGTGCCAGCAGCGCAGTTCCAGGGGAAAGCTACGAGCAGTACTTC,CASSAVPGESYEQYF
14,TRBV20-1,.,TRBJ2-1,few,TGCAGTGCACATAGGGACTTTACCTACAATGAGCAGTTCTTC,CSAHRDFTYNEQFF
19,TRBV6-1,TRBD1,TRBJ2-3,.,TGTGCCAGCAGTGAACCCCCACCGGCTAGGACAGGTTTGACAGATACGCAGTATTTT,CASSEPPPARTGLTDTQYF
17,TRBV24-1,.,TRBJ2-2,.,TGTGCCACCAGTGACCGGGACCGATCCGAGGACACCGGGGAGCTGTTTTTT,CATSDRDRSEDTGELFF
15,TRBV5-5,.,TRBJ1-2,.,TGTGCCAGCAGCTTGGACAGGGCGAGGTCCTATGGCTACACCTTC,CASSLDRARSYGYTF
14,TRBV6-6,TRBD1,TRBJ1-1,.,TGTGCCAGCAGGGGGCCAGGGGGCACGACTGAAGCTTTCTTT,CASRGPGGTTEAFF
15,TRBV18,TRBD1,TRBJ1-2,few,TGTGCCAGCTCACCAGCCGGACAGGGGTATTATGGCTACACCTTC,CASSPAGQGYYGYTF
13,TRBV7-8,.,TRBJ1-2,few,TGTGCCAGCAGCTTATACGGAGCCTATGGCTACACCTTC,CASSLYGAYGYTF
16,TRBV20-1,.,TRBJ1-6,.,TGCAGTGCTAGAGGTCGGACGGGCTCCTATAATTCACCCCTCCACTTT,CSARGRTGSYNSPLHF
16,TRBV21-1,.,TRBJ2-7,.,TGTGCCAGCAGCAAGTCAACCGGGACTAGCGGCTACGAGCAGTACTTC,CASSKSTGTSGYEQYF
19,TRBV11-2,.,TRBJ2-1,.,TGTGCCAGCAGCTTAGGGGTCCAGACAGGTCTGCCTCTCTACAATGAGCAGTTCTTC,CASSLGVQTGLPLYNEQFF
15,TRBV18,TRBD1,TRBJ1-2,.,TGTGCCAGCTCACAGGGACAGGGAGCTATCTATGGCTACACCTTC,CASSQGQGAIYGYTF
17,TRBV9,.,TRBJ2-5,few,TGTGCCAGCAGCGTAGGACCAGAAGGTCCTCGGGGGGAGACCCAGTACTTC,CASSVGPEGPRGETQYF
13,TRBV7-3,.,TRBJ1-5,.,TGTGCCAGCAGCTTAACTGTGGATCAGCCCCAGCATTTT,CASSLTVDQPQHF
16,TRBV12-3/TRBV12-4,.,TRBJ1-1,.,TGTGCCAGCAGCCTATCCCGGGGGCTATATCTCCGGCGGGCTTTCTTT,CASSLSRGLYLRRAFF
15,TRBV5-5,.,TRBJ1-1,few,TGTGCCAGCAACTTGGAGGGCTTGCTAAACACTGAAGCTTTCTTT,CASNLEGLLNTEAFF
15,TRBV15,.,TRBJ2-7,few,TGTGCCACCAGCAGAGTTTACCGGGACACTTACGAGCAGTACTTC,CATSRVYRDTYEQYF